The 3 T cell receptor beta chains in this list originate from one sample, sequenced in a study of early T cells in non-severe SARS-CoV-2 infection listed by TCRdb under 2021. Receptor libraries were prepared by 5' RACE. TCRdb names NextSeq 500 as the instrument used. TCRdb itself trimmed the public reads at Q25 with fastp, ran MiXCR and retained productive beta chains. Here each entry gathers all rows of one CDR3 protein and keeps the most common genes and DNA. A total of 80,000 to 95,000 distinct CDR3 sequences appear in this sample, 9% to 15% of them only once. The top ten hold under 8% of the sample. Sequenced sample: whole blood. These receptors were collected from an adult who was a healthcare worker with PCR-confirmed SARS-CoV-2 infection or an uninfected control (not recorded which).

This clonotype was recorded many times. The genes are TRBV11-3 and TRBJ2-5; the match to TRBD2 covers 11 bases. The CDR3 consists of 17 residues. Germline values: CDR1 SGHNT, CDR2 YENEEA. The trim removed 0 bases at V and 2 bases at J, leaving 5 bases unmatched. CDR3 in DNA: TGTGCCAGCAGCTTAGAATTCTTAGCGGGAGGGCAAGAGACCCAGTACTTC. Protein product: CASSLEFLAGGQETQYF.

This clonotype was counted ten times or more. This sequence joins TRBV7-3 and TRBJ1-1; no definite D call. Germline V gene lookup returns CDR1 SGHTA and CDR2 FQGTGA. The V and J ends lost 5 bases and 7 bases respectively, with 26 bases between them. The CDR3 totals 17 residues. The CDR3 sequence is CASSPIPVGADSGEAFF. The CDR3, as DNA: TGTGCCAGCAGCCCAATCCCAGTCGGAGCCGACTCGGGTGAAGCTTTCTTT.

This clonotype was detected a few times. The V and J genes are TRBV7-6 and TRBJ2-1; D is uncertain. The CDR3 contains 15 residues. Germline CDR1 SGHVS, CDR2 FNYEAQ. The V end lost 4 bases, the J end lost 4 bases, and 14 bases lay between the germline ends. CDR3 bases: TGTGCCAGCAGCTCCCCGATTGGTAGATACAATGAGCAGTTCTTC. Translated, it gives CASSSPIGRYNEQFF.